These T cell receptor beta chains were read from a single sample in a study of T-cell memory formation after mild COVID-19. TCRdb re-called the 5' RACE reads through MiXCR, storing one row per CDR3 protein. The sample shows more than 400,000 distinct CDR3 sequences, 18% of them seen only once. The sample taken for sequencing was PBMCs or a T cell subset sorted from them (not recorded which). Receptors were obtained from an adult woman who had mild COVID-19 (a few samples of this study predate the infection). Cell type and time point are not known. Each CDR3 is given with its conserved first and last residue. Each record gives: D gene, V gene, clone size, J gene, CDR3 DNA, CDR3 protein. The D gene is left open where the match is weak. Some rows mark clone size as missing; the rest say once, few, many or name a class of expanded clone.

NA	TRBV6-2/TRBV6-3	few	TRBJ1-5	TGTGCCAGCTTAGGAGGGCTCAATCAGCCCCAGCATTTT	CASLGGLNQPQHF
NA	TRBV20-1	NA	TRBJ1-1	TGCAGTGCGCACCAGGGTTGGGCTACTGAAGCTTTCTTT	CSAHQGWATEAFF
NA	TRBV7-3	few	TRBJ2-1	TGTGCCAGCAGCCCATTCTCTGCAGGGGATAATGAGCAGTTCTTC	CASSPFSAGDNEQFF
NA	TRBV7-9	NA	TRBJ2-7	TGTGCCAGCAGCTTAGTGGCAGGGAGAGGCTACGAGCAGTACTTC	CASSLVAGRGYEQYF
NA	TRBV4-3	few	TRBJ2-2	TGCGCCAGCAGCCAAGCTTATCCCCCTCGACGCACCGGGGAGCTGTTTTTT	CASSQAYPPRRTGELFF
NA	TRBV5-1	few	TRBJ2-3	TGCGCCAGCAGCTTGGCCGAGGGATTTGGCACAGATACGCAGTATTTT	CASSLAEGFGTDTQYF
NA	TRBV29-1	once	TRBJ1-1	TGCAGCGTTAAGACAGTCGAAGCTTTCTTT	CSVKTVEAFF
NA	TRBV5-1	NA	TRBJ1-1	TGCGCCAGCACTGGTTCGATGAACACTGAAGCTTTCTTT	CASTGSMNTEAFF
TRBD1	TRBV6-1	NA	TRBJ2-7	TGTGCCAGCACCAGGGACAGATTCGACGAGCAGTACTTC	CASTRDRFDEQYF
TRBD2	TRBV10-3	NA	TRBJ2-1	TGTGCCATCAGTGAGCCACCATCAAGCGGGGGAGCCAATGAGCAGTTCTTC	CAISEPPSSGGANEQFF
NA	TRBV4-1	NA	TRBJ2-6	TGCGCCAGCAGCCAGGGTAGTGCCTACTCTGGGGCCAACGTCCTGACTTTC	CASSQGSAYSGANVLTF
NA	TRBV23-1	NA	TRBJ1-1	TGCGCCAGCAGTCAATCGCCCGCGAGGGCTGAAGCTTTCTTT	CASSQSPARAEAFF
TRBD1	TRBV24-1	few	TRBJ2-2	TGTGCCACCAGTCCTGCTACGCGGACAGGGGCCGGGGAGCTGTTTTTT	CATSPATRTGAGELFF
NA	TRBV9	few	TRBJ2-3	TGTGCCAGCAGCAAAGTAGATACGCAGTATTTT	CASSKVDTQYF
NA	TRBV5-6	NA	TRBJ1-1	TGTGCCAGCAGCCTGGTCGGGACCACTGAAGCTTTCTTT	CASSLVGTTEAFF
TRBD2	TRBV7-3	few	TRBJ2-3	TGTGCCAGCAGCTTTACCGGGACTAGCGGGAGAGCAGATACGCAGTATTTT	CASSFTGTSGRADTQYF
NA	TRBV4-3	NA	TRBJ1-1	TGCGCCAGCAGCCAAGATCAGGGGCCAACAAACACTGAAGCTTTCTTT	CASSQDQGPTNTEAFF
NA	TRBV7-9	many	TRBJ2-7	TGTGCCAGCAGCTTAGTCTCGAGACTGAAAGACTACGAGCAGTACTTC	CASSLVSRLKDYEQYF
TRBD2	TRBV15	few	TRBJ2-3	TGTGCCACCAGCAGGGGACTAGCGGGGGGGCGTAACACAGATACGCAGTATTTT	CATSRGLAGGRNTDTQYF
NA	TRBV20-1	once	TRBJ1-1	TGCAGTGCTAGAGTAACAGGGTTTGACACTGAAGCTTTCTTT	CSARVTGFDTEAFF